The 17 T cell receptor beta chains reported below all come from one sample, sequenced in a study of T-cell reconstitution after alpha-beta-depleted transplantation in children. Preparation of the TCRbeta library used unique molecular identifiers. TCRdb re-derived calls from the PCR reads in MiXCR, one entry per CDR3 protein. Here the sample spans approximately 1,000,000 distinct CDR3 sequences, less than 30% being singletons. The starting material was PBMCs, mostly from graft donor cells, obtained 360 days after TCRalphabeta/CD19-depleted stem cell transplant. These receptors all come from a boy under two years old who had a stem cell transplant for SCID, so the T cells may come from the graft donor.

The chain is built from TRBV2 and TRBJ2-5; no clear D gene. The CDR3 extends over 14 amino acids. Trimming took off 1 base at V and 1 base at J, with 7 bases between the two ends. Per germline, CDR1 SNHLY and CDR2 FYNNEI. The CDR3, as DNA: TGTGCCAGCAGTGAAGTAAGACCCCAAGAGACCCAGTACTTC. It encodes CASSEVRPQETQYF.

This chain uses TRBV28 with TRBJ1-5; D call uncertain. In germline, CDR1 is MDHEN, CDR2 SYDVKM. The CDR3 totals 18 residues. V lost 3 bases to trimming and J lost 0 bases, with 18 bases between them. The chain's CDR3 is CASSFPRRGSYSNQPQHF. CDR3 DNA: TGTGCCAGCAGTTTCCCGCGGCGGGGATCCTATAGCAATCAGCCCCAGCATTTT. The entire variable domain, with the rest obtained from reference TRBV28 and TRBJ1-5, is as follows: DVKVTQSSRYLVKRTGEKVFLECVQDMDHENMFWYRQDPGLGLRLIYFSYDVKMKEKGDIPEGYSVSREKKERFSLILESASTNQTSMYLCASSFPRRGSYSNQPQHFGDGTRLSIL.

V usage is TRBV5-1 and J usage is TRBJ2-7; D perhaps matches TRBD2 (6 bases). This CDR3 is 14 amino acids long. Per the germline V gene, CDR1 is SGHRS and CDR2 is YFSETQ. V was cut by 2 bases and J by 3 bases, with 12 bases left in between. CDR3 region: CASSFAGRNYEQYF. CDR3 coding DNA: TGCGCCAGCAGCTTCGCCGGGAGAAACTACGAGCAGTACTTC. Complete variable domain (other parts from reference TRBV5-1 and TRBJ2-7): KAGVTQTPRYLIKTRGQQVTLSCSPISGHRSVSWYQQTPGQGLQFLFEYFSETQRNKGNFPGRFSGRQFSNSRSEMNVSTLELGDSALYLCASSFAGRNYEQYFGPGTRLTVT.

The V and J genes are TRBV29-1 and TRBJ2-3; D ambiguous. Germline CDR1 SQVTM, CDR2 ANQGSEA. V shed 4 bases and J shed 8 bases, with 13 bases lying between them. The CDR3 has 12 residues. This chain's CDR3 is CSVATVLGTQYF. For the CDR3, the DNA is TGCAGCGTTGCGACGGTTTTGGGTACGCAGTATTTT.

This clonotype occurred a few times. This chain uses TRBV6-5 with TRBJ1-2, with a tentative D call TRBD1 (5 bases). This CDR3 is 12 amino acids long. Per the germline V gene, CDR1 is MNHEY and CDR2 is SVGAGI. The V end lost 6 bases, the J end lost 4 bases, and 9 bases lay between the germline ends. The CDR3 sequence: CASRQGIYGYTF. The CDR3 nucleotides read TGTGCCAGCAGGCAGGGTATCTATGGCTACACCTTC.

The V and J genes are TRBV12-3 or TRBV12-4 and TRBJ2-7; D is undetermined. This CDR3 spans 13 amino acids. The V end lost 3 bases, the J end lost 2 bases, and 8 bases lay between the germline ends. CDR3 region: CASSFLLPYEQYF. In DNA form, the CDR3 reads TGTGCCAGCAGTTTTTTGCTTCCCTACGAGCAGTACTTC.

This clonotype was seen more than once but under ten times. The gene calls are TRBV10-3 and TRBJ2-7; the D is unclear. Germline V gene sequence: CDR1 ENHRY, CDR2 SYGVKD. There are 13 residues in the CDR3. V was cut by 3 bases and J by 3 bases, with 9 bases left in between. The CDR3 is CAISERPYYEQYF. For the CDR3, the DNA is TGTGCCATCAGTGAAAGACCATACTACGAGCAGTACTTC.

This clonotype was seen a handful of times. The J gene is TRBJ1-5, the V gene TRBV6-5, with TRBD1 as a possible D gene (5 bases). This CDR3 has 15 residues. The V end was cut by 0 bases, the J end by 4 bases, with 10 bases between. Germline CDR1 reads MNHEY; CDR2 reads SVGAGI. CDR3 amino acids: CASSYSWDGNQPQHF. The DNA for the CDR3 is TGTGCCAGCAGTTACTCGTGGGACGGAAATCAGCCCCAGCATTTT.

This clonotype was seen a handful of times. DNA for the CDR3: TGTGCCAGCAGCCAACGGCGGGGCACCCTCAGCACAGATACGCAGTATTTT. Translating it yields CASSQRRGTLSTDTQYF. The genes are TRBV3-1 and TRBJ2-3, with D possibly being TRBD2 (6 bases). This CDR3 has 17 amino acids. Trimming removed 2 bases at V and 0 bases at J, with 15 bases between. Germline CDR1 LGHDT, CDR2 YNNKEL (reference sequence).

J is TRBJ2-6 and V is TRBV29-1; 8 bases line up with TRBD1. CDR3 size: 19 residues. V lost 1 base to trimming and J lost 2 bases; unmatched junction nucleotides: 13. The germline gives CDR1 SQVTM, CDR2 ANQGSEA. The CDR3 sequence: CSVEAPRRTGLAGANVLTF. The DNA for the CDR3 is TGCAGCGTTGAAGCGCCTCGCAGGACAGGGCTGGCTGGGGCCAACGTCCTGACTTTC.

This clonotype turned up a few times. The CDR3 DNA reads as TGTGCCAGCAGTGAACAGCGGGGGGTCAGCACAGATACGCAGTATTTT. Its protein is CASSEQRGVSTDTQYF. The rearrangement joins TRBV25-1 to TRBJ2-3; TRBD2 agrees at 9 bases. The CDR3 has 16 residues. Trimming cost V 2 bases and J 0 bases; bases outside gene matches: 3. Per the germline V gene, CDR1 is MGHDK and CDR2 is SYGVNS.

This chain links TRBV5-1 with TRBJ2-1, with TRBD1 as a possible D gene (5 bases). Trimming pared 0 bases from V and 8 bases from J, leaving 9 bases between. Germline CDR1 reads SGHRS; CDR2 reads YFSETQ. The CDR3 is 13 amino acids. The CDR3 nucleotides read TGCGCCAGCAGCTTGGCAGGGTTGGATGAGCAGTTCTTC. This sequence encodes CASSLAGLDEQFF.

The chain uses TRBV21-1 and TRBJ1-5; TRBD1, the D gene given by the table, was not confirmed from the DNA. TRBV21-1 is a pseudogene locus. This CDR3 is built from 18 residues. The CDR3 is CASSKDVYGGALNQPQHF. CDR3 DNA sequence: TGTGCCAGCAGCAAAGATGTATATGGGGGCGCTCTAAATCAGCCCCAGCATTTT.

This clonotype was seen more than once but under ten times. The chain carries TRBV5-1 and TRBJ2-1; TRBD1 matches at 9 bases. The germline V gene encodes CDR1 SGHRS and CDR2 YFSETQ. CDR3 length: 14 residues. J was trimmed by 7 bases and V by 7 bases; bases with no gene match: 9. This CDR3 is CASHRDRVWNEQFF. As DNA, the CDR3 is TGCGCCAGCCACCGGGACAGGGTATGGAATGAGCAGTTCTTC.

This rearrangement joins TRBV9 to TRBJ2-1, with 9 bases lining up with TRBD2. The germline gives CDR1 SGDLS, CDR2 YYNGEE. J gave up 2 bases and V 3 bases, and 9 bases lay outside the gene matches. This CDR3 comprises 17 residues. The chain's CDR3 is CASSARPAGGPYNEQFF. In DNA form, the CDR3 reads TGTGCCAGCAGCGCCCGGCCCGCGGGGGGGCCCTACAATGAGCAGTTCTTC.

This clonotype was seen many times. The chain combines TRBV12-3 or TRBV12-4 with TRBJ1-2, with D possibly TRBD1 on 5 matching bases. The V gene lost 5 bases and the J gene lost 4 bases, with 11 bases spanning the gap. The CDR3 contains 13 residues. The CDR3 here is CASSPPGSYGYTF. CDR3 nucleotide sequence: TGTGCCAGCAGTCCCCCAGGGAGCTATGGCTACACCTTC.

The chain has TRBV7-2 and TRBJ2-5, with TRBD2 matching over 8 bases. This CDR3 has 16 residues. Germline CDR1 reads SGHTA; CDR2 reads FQGNSA. V was pared by 1 base and J by 1 base, with 5 bases of the junction left unmatched. The CDR3 DNA sequence: TGTGCCAGCAGCTTAGGGGGACTAGGGGTCCAAGAGACCCAGTACTTC. Amino acid sequence: CASSLGGLGVQETQYF.